Shown below are 17 T cell receptor beta chains from a single sample sequenced in a study of blood T cell repertoires in COVID-19. Clones were sequenced by immunoSEQ multiplex PCR, and TCRdb holds only the in-frame ones, with some missing. The sample has around 100,000 clones; less than 85% are singletons. The sample taken for sequencing was peripheral blood. These TCRs come from a human donor in a cohort sampled during active COVID-19.

This clone was detected only a few times. This chain links TRBV6-2 or TRBV6-3 with TRBJ1-1; tentatively, D is TRBD1 (5 bases). Per the germline V gene, CDR1 is MNHEY and CDR2 is SVGEGT. The V end lost 6 bases, the J end lost 4 bases, and 15 bases lay between the germline ends. This CDR3 comprises 14 residues. The CDR3 is CASSLSGVGTEAFF. The CDR3 region has the DNA TGTGCCAGCAGCCTATCGGGGGTAGGCACTGAAGCTTTCTTT.

The chain carries TRBV20-1 and TRBJ2-7; D remains ambiguous. The CDR3 is 10 amino acids. Germline values: CDR1 DFQATT, CDR2 SNEGSKA (reference sequence). Trimming removed 3 bases at V and 3 bases at J, with 3 bases between. CDR3 amino acids: CSASNYEQYF. The CDR3 nucleotides are TGCAGTGCTAGCAACTACGAGCAGTACTTC.

This clone was detected once. The chain joins TRBV14 to TRBJ1-1; perhaps TRBD1 as D (6 bases). The CDR3 totals 14 residues. V shed 2 bases and J shed 5 bases, with 12 bases lying between them. The germline CDR1 and CDR2 sequences are SGHDN and FVKESK. This chain's CDR3 is CASSQQTQGTEAFF. CDR3 nucleotide sequence: TGTGCCAGCAGCCAACAAACCCAGGGGACTGAAGCTTTCTTT.

The rearrangement links TRBV7-9 to TRBJ1-5; tentative D call: TRBD1 (5 bases). The CDR3 consists of 13 residues. The germline V gene has CDR1 SEHNR and CDR2 FQNEAQ (reference sequence). V lost 5 bases and J lost 5, with 10 bases in between. The CDR3: CASSPWGDQPQHF. In nucleotides, the CDR3 is TGTGCCAGCAGCCCATGGGGGGATCAGCCCCAGCATTTT.

The chain is built from TRBV5-4 and TRBJ2-6; no definite D call. V shed 0 bases and J shed 0 bases, with 7 bases lying between them. The CDR3 sequence is 16 residues long. Germline values: CDR1 SGHNT, CDR2 YYREEE (reference sequence). The CDR3, as DNA: TGTGCCAGCAGCTTGGGGCCGGGCTCTGGGGCCAACGTCCTGACTTTC. It codes for CASSLGPGSGANVLTF.

This rearrangement joins TRBV25-1 to TRBJ2-7; D may be TRBD1 (6 bases). Trimming removed 3 bases from V and 4 bases from J, with 13 bases in between. The CDR3 is 14 amino acids. In germline, CDR1 is MGHDK, CDR2 SYGVNS. CDR3 in DNA: TGTGCCAGCAGTGACCCGGGACACTTGTACGAGCAGTACTTC. It yields the protein CASSDPGHLYEQYF.

V gene TRBV27 combines with J gene TRBJ1-2, with 10 bases that match TRBD1. Per the germline V gene, CDR1 is MNHEY and CDR2 is SMNVEV (reference sequence). This CDR3 spans 13 amino acids. The V segment lost 8 bases and the J segment 10 bases; nucleotides outside the gene matches: 10. This CDR3 reads CASRASGTGVYTF. The CDR3 DNA sequence: TGTGCCAGCCGCGCCTCCGGGACAGGGGTCTACACCTTC.

The gene calls are TRBV11-2 and TRBJ2-1; 14 positions match TRBD2. The V gene end was trimmed by 2 bases and the J gene end by 6 bases; junction bases not matched to a gene: 3. The CDR3 contains 16 residues. Germline V gene sequence: CDR1 SGHAT, CDR2 FQNNGV. The chain's CDR3 is CASSLPTSGRANEQFF. The CDR3 region has the DNA TGTGCCAGCAGCTTACCGACTAGCGGGAGGGCCAATGAGCAGTTCTTC. The variable domain in full, completed from reference TRBV11-2 and TRBJ2-1, reads EAGVAQSPRYKIIEKRQSVAFWCNPISGHATLYWYQQILGQGPKLLIQFQNNGVVDDSQLPKDRFSAERLKGVDSTLKIQPAKLEDSAVYLCASSLPTSGRANEQFFGPGTRLTVL.

V and J are TRBV5-1 and TRBJ2-1, with 7 bases identical to TRBD2. This CDR3 spans 16 amino acids. The V gene's germline CDR1 is SGHRS and CDR2 YFSETQ. V trimming: 0 bases; J trimming: 4 bases; junction bases outside the gene matches: 7. CDR3 DNA sequence: TGCGCCAGCAGCTTGGTACCCAGCGGGGTTTACAATGAGCAGTTCTTC. Protein product: CASSLVPSGVYNEQFF.

The chain couples TRBV9 to TRBJ2-7; 7 nucleotides agree with TRBD1. Trimming took 0 bases from V and 3 from J; bases not matched to a gene: 6. The CDR3 is made up of 15 amino acids. CDR1 and CDR2 from the germline V gene are SGDLS and YYNGEE. The CDR3 sequence is CASSVGGAGGYEQYF. CDR3 DNA sequence: TGTGCCAGCAGCGTAGGAGGGGCAGGGGGCTACGAGCAGTACTTC.

The chain is built from TRBV7-9 and TRBJ2-3; D gene unclear. CDR1 and CDR2 from the germline V gene are SEHNR and FQNEAQ (reference sequence). This CDR3 has 14 amino acids. Trimming pared 3 bases from V and 1 base from J, leaving 8 bases between. The CDR3 region is CASSFYPRTDTQYF. In nucleotides, the CDR3 is TGTGCCAGCAGCTTCTACCCCCGCACAGATACGCAGTATTTT.

V gene TRBV19 combines with J gene TRBJ1-5, with D possibly being TRBD1 (6 bases). V was pared by 3 bases and J by 7 bases, with 13 bases between. The CDR3 consists of 14 residues. Germline lookup yields CDR1 LNHDA and CDR2 SQIVND (reference sequence). This CDR3 reads CASSIGQKRQPQHF. For the CDR3, the DNA is TGTGCCAGTAGTATTGGACAGAAGCGCCAGCCCCAGCATTTT.

V usage is TRBV19 and J usage is TRBJ2-6; a weak D match, TRBD1 (6 bases). V was shortened by 5 bases and J by 6 bases, with 14 bases between the two germline ends. This CDR3 comprises 15 residues. Germline values: CDR1 LNHDA, CDR2 SQIVND (reference sequence). CDR3 protein: CASSLTGEKANVLTF. The CDR3 nucleotides read TGTGCCAGTAGTCTGACAGGAGAAAAGGCCAACGTCCTGACTTTC.

This sequence joins TRBV12-3 or TRBV12-4 and TRBJ2-7; TRBD2 might be the D (6 bases). This CDR3 is built from 13 residues. V was cut by 6 bases and J by 0 bases, with 9 bases left in between. In DNA, the CDR3 is TGTGCCAGCAGCCTCGGGAGCTCCTACGAGCAGTACTTC. Translated, it gives CASSLGSSYEQYF.

This clone was counted once. This sequence joins TRBV7-9 and TRBJ2-3; 7 bases agree with TRBD2. V trimming: 2 bases; J trimming: 5 bases; junction bases outside the gene matches: 7. The CDR3 length is 15 residues. Germline loops: CDR1 SEHNR, CDR2 FQNEAQ (reference sequence). CDR3 sequence: CASSLNLAEVDTQYF. Written as DNA, the CDR3 is TGTGCCAGCAGCTTAAATCTAGCGGAGGTAGATACGCAGTATTTT.

The genes are TRBV19 and TRBJ2-5; D gene unclear. The CDR3 sequence is 12 residues long. Looked up from germline, CDR1 is LNHDA and CDR2 is SQIVND (reference sequence). V gave up 6 bases and J gave up 4 bases, with 9 bases separating them. CDR3 residues: CASRPNGETQYF. CDR3 DNA: TGTGCCAGTAGGCCCAACGGAGAGACCCAGTACTTC.

The chain recombines TRBV5-1 with TRBJ2-3, with TRBD1 matching 9 bases. Per the germline V gene, CDR1 is SGHRS and CDR2 is YFSETQ. V lost 3 bases and J lost 3; bases outside the gene matches: 11. This CDR3 is built from 17 residues. DNA of the CDR3: TGCGCCAGCAGCTCGAGATGGGACAGGGAGGGAACAGATACGCAGTATTTT. This encodes CASSSRWDREGTDTQYF.